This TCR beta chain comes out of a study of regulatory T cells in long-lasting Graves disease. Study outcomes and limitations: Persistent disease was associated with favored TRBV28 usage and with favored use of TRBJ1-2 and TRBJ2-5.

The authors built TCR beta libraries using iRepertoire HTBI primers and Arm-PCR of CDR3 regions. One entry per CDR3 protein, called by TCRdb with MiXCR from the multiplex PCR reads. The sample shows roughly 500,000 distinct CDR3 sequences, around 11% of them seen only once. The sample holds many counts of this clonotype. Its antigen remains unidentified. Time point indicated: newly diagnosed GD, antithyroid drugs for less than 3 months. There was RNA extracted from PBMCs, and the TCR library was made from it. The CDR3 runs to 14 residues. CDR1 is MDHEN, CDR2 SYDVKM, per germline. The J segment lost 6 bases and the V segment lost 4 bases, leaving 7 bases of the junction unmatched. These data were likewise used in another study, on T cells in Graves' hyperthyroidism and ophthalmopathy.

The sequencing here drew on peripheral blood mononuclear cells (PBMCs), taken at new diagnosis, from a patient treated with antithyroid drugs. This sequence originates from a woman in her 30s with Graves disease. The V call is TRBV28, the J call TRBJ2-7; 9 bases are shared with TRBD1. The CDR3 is CASSSGTGSREQYF. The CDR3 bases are TGTGCCAGCAGTTCGGGGACAGGGTCCCGCGAGCAGTACTTC.